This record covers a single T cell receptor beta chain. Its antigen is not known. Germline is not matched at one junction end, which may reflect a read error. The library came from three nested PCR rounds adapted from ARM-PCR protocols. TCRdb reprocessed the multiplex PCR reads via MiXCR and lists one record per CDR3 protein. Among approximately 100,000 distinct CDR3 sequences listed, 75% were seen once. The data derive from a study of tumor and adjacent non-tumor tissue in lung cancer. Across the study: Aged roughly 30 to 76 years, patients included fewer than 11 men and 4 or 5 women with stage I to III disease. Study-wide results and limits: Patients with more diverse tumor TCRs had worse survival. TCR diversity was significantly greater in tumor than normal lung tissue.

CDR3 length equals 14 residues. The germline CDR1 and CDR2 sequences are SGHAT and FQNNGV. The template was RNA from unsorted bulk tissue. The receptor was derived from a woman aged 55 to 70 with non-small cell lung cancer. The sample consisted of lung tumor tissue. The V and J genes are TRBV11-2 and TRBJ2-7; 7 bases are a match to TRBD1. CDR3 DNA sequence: TGTGTCAGCAGCTTACCTCGACAGGGAAGTTTGCAGTACTTC. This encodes CVSSLPRQGSLQYF.